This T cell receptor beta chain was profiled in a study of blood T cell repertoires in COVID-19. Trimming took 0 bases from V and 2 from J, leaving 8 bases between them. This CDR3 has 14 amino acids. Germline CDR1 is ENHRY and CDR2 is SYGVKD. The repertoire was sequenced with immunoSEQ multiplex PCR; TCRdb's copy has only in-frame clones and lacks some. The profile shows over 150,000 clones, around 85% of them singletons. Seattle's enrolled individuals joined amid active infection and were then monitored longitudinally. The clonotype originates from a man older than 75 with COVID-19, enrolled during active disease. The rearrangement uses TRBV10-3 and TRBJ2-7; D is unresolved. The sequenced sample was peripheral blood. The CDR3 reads CAISESSGTYEQYF. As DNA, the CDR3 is TGTGCCATCAGTGAGTCGTCGGGTACCTACGAGCAGTACTTC.